Listed here are 20 T cell receptor beta chains from one sample, sequenced in a study of T cells in women clearing cervical HPV infection. Profiling relied on immunoSEQ multiplex PCR, and the TCRdb table lists in-frame clones only, not all of them. The sample table includes 20,000 to 30,000 clones. Specimen: blood buffy coat. The receptors stem from a woman between 18 and 70 years old with a cervical HPV16 infection that either progressed to CIN3+ or cleared (not recorded which).

Turning to this clone: The read ends 3 residues early relative to the CDR3; the germline J gene fills the gap. The chain uses TRBV7-3 and TRBJ2-2; D remains unclear. Germline lookup yields CDR1 SGHTA and CDR2 FQGTGA. This CDR3 has 14 residues. This CDR3 is CASSFLGTYEKLFF. The sequenced part of the CDR3 DNA is TGTGCCAGCAGCTTTCTAGGAACATATGAAAAG.

With regard to this clone: The read ends 3 residues before the CDR3 terminus; that terminus is restored from the germline J gene. The chain recombines TRBV7-2 with TRBJ2-5; D possibly corresponds to TRBD2 (5 bases). The V end was cut by 1 base, the J end by 3 bases, with 9 bases between. Germline CDR1 is SGHTA and CDR2 is FQGNSA. CDR3 length: 14 residues. The chain's CDR3 is CASSLVDWEETQYF. The sequenced part of the CDR3 DNA is TGTGCCAGCAGCTTAGTGGACTGGGAAGAGACC. Combining the CDR3 with reference TRBV7-2 and TRBJ2-5 gives the whole variable domain GAGVSQSPSNKVTEKGKDVELRCDPISGHTALYWYRQSLGQGLEFLIYFQGNSAPDKSGLPSDRFSAERTGGSVSTLTIQRTQQEDSAVYLCASSLVDWEETQYFGPGTRLLVL.

As to this clone: The CDR3 goes on 3 residues after the read ends, and that part is filled in from the germline J gene. The rearrangement links TRBV7-8 to TRBJ1-5; D gene uncertain. Germline CDR1 SGHVS, CDR2 FQNEAQ. V dropped 1 base and J dropped 9 bases, with 4 bases sitting between them. This CDR3 spans 11 amino acids. The CDR3 DNA, read in part, is TGTGCCAGCAGCTTAGACGGGCCC. Translated: CASSLDGP. The CDR3 in full is CASSLDGPQHF.

Worth noting for this clone: Coverage ceases 3 residues before the CDR3 finishes, and the germline J gene fills in the end. The chain uses TRBV7-9 and TRBJ2-5; tentative D call: TRBD2 (6 bases). The CDR3 is 15 amino acids. Germline lookup yields CDR1 SEHNR and CDR2 FQNEAQ (reference sequence). V was cut by 6 bases and J by 5 bases, with 19 bases left in between. The CDR3 spells CASRVPPSVGETQYF. The sequenced CDR3 bases are TGTGCCAGCAGAGTCCCCCCTAGCGTGGGGGAGACC. Full variable domain (rest looked up from reference TRBV7-9 and TRBJ2-5): DTGVSQNPRHKITKRGQNVTFRCDPISEHNRLYWYRQTLGQGPEFLTYFQNEAQLEKSRLLSDRFSAERPKGSFSTLEIQRTEQGDSAMYLCASRVPPSVGETQYFGPGTRLLVL.

Comment on this clone: The read halts 3 residues ahead of the CDR3 end, with the missing end drawn from the germline J gene. This chain connects TRBV6-1 to TRBJ2-5, with a tentative D call TRBD1 (5 bases). CDR3 length: 14 amino acids. V was cut by 4 bases and J by 4 bases, with 13 bases left in between. In germline, CDR1 is MNHNS, CDR2 SASEGT. The DNA read from the CDR3 is TGTGCCAGCAGTGGGATTTCCCAGGGAGAGACC. It is translated as CASSGISQGET. The whole CDR3 sequence reads CASSGISQGETQYF.

A remark on this clone: Coverage ceases 3 residues before the CDR3 finishes, and the germline J gene fills in the end. The rearrangement links TRBV18 to TRBJ1-4, with a possible D match to TRBD1 (5 bases). The CDR3 runs 13 residues. V gave up 3 bases and J gave up 3 bases, with 5 bases separating them. Germline assignment: CDR1 KGHSH and CDR2 LQKENI. The CDR3 loop is CASSPTANEKLFF. The CDR3 bases that were read are TGTGCCAGCTCACCGACAGCTAATGAAAAA.

In the case of this clone: The read stops 3 residues short of the end of the CDR3; the missing end is completed from the germline J gene. This rearrangement joins TRBV7-3 to TRBJ2-5, with 10 bases lining up with TRBD2. The CDR3 contains 15 residues. Germline loops: CDR1 SGHTA, CDR2 FQGTGA. This CDR3 reads CASSFDSGGTDTQYF. The CDR3 bases that were read are TGTGCCAGCAGTTTTGATAGCGGGGGGACAGATACC.

For this clone: The sequenced fragment ends 3 residues before the CDR3 boundary, so the rest is inferred from the germline J gene. This chain connects TRBV7-3 to TRBJ2-1, with D unresolved. CDR1 is SGHTA and CDR2 is FQGTGA in the germline V gene. The V gene lost 5 bases and the J gene lost 4 bases, with 15 bases spanning the gap. This CDR3 region has 15 residues. The CDR3 is CASSPGTITYNEQFF. CDR3 bases read: TGTGCCAGCAGCCCTGGTACGATAACTTACAATGAG.

A note on this clone: The read falls 3 residues short of the CDR3 end, and the missing part is taken from the germline J gene. The chain is built from TRBV7-2 and TRBJ1-3, with D unclear. Germline assignment: CDR1 SGHTA and CDR2 FQGNSA. Trimming took off 7 bases at V and 0 bases at J, with 4 bases between the two ends. This CDR3 is 12 amino acids long. The CDR3 here is CASKGSGNTIYF. The CDR3 DNA, read in part, is TGTGCCAGCAAAGGCTCTGGAAACACC.

On this clone itself: The read comes to an end 3 residues before the CDR3 does, leaving the germline J gene to fill in the end. The V gene is TRBV7-8, the J gene TRBJ1-1, with D possibly being TRBD1 (6 bases). This CDR3 is 14 amino acids long. V lost 4 bases, J lost 1 base, and 10 bases lay in between. The germline gives CDR1 SGHVS, CDR2 FQNEAQ. CDR3 in amino acids: CASSSRGSNTEAFF. The sequenced CDR3 bases are TGTGCCAGCAGCTCCAGGGGTTCGAACACTGAA.

As regards this clone: Read data end 3 residues before the CDR3 end; the end is taken from the germline J gene. The V and J genes are TRBV6-1 and TRBJ1-4; D may be TRBD1 (5 bases). The CDR3 extends over 15 amino acids. The V gene's germline CDR1 is MNHNS and CDR2 SASEGT. The DNA read from the CDR3 is TGTGCCAGCAGTGAAGTCATCTCTGGGGCCAACGTA. As protein: CASSEVISGANV. The full CDR3 sequence reads CASSEVISGANVLFF.

Of note for this clone: The read stops 3 residues short of the end of the CDR3; the missing end is completed from the germline J gene. The chain has TRBV18 and TRBJ2-2, with no clear D. Per the germline V gene, CDR1 is KGHSH and CDR2 is LQKENI. V lost 3 bases to trimming and J lost 9 bases, with 5 bases between them. CDR3 length equals 11 residues. Partial CDR3 DNA: TGTGCCAGCTCACCGTCCTGGGAG. Translation: CASSPSWE. The entire CDR3 reads CASSPSWELFF.

In the case of this clone: The CDR3 extends 3 residues past the end of the read, so its final part is completed from the germline J gene. This chain uses TRBV19 with TRBJ2-5, with unresolved D. The germline V gene has CDR1 LNHDA and CDR2 SQIVND (reference sequence). This CDR3 has 15 residues. Trimming pared 1 base from V and 4 bases from J, leaving 13 bases between. CDR3 DNA (partial): TGTGCCAGTAGTATAGGAATAGGGTTTACAGAGACC. Amino acids: CASSIGIGFTET. The complete CDR3 sequence is CASSIGIGFTETQYF.

Worth noting for this clone: The read ends 3 residues early relative to the CDR3; the germline J gene fills the gap. The V call is TRBV6-2 or TRBV6-3, the J call TRBJ2-3; 7 positions match TRBD1. CDR1 is MNHEY and CDR2 is SVGEGT in the germline V gene. CDR3 length: 12 residues. This CDR3 is CASTTQGETQYF. CDR3 bases read: TGTGCCAGCACCACGCAGGGGGAGACG.

A word on this clone: The missing CDR3 end, 3 residues past where the read stops, is filled in from the germline J gene. This chain connects TRBV6-1 to TRBJ2-1; 9 bases align to TRBD1. V lost 4 bases, J lost 8 bases, and 3 bases stayed unmatched. CDR1 and CDR2 from the germline V gene are MNHNS and SASEGT. The CDR3 consists of 13 residues. CDR3 bases read: TGTGCCAGCAGTGGGGGGACAGGGTATGAG. Its protein product is CASSGGTGYE. The entire CDR3 reads CASSGGTGYEQFF.

As concerns this clone: The CDR3 end falls 3 residues outside the read, so it is completed with the germline J gene. The chain has TRBV20-1 and TRBJ2-5; 8 nucleotides align to TRBD1. The length of the CDR3 is 15 residues. Unmatched junction bases numbered 8, after V lost 4 bases and J lost 1 base. Germline values: CDR1 DFQATT, CDR2 SNEGSKA (reference sequence). The covered CDR3 bases are TGCAGTGCTATCCCGTCGACAGGGGCCCAAGAGACC. It translates to CSAIPSTGAQET. The whole CDR3 protein reads CSAIPSTGAQETQYF.

On this clone: The observed sequence ends 3 residues before the CDR3 terminus, with the missing tail filled in from the germline J gene. The chain recombines TRBV29-1 with TRBJ1-1; TRBD1 might be the D (6 bases). The CDR3 covers 14 residues. The germline V gene encodes CDR1 SQVTM and CDR2 ANQGSEA. Trimming stripped 4 bases from V and 4 bases from J, with 16 bases between. The covered CDR3 bases are TGCAGCGTTGCACAGGGATTCTCGGGCACTGAA. Protein product: CSVAQGFSGTE. The full CDR3 protein is CSVAQGFSGTEAFF.

A word on this clone: Read coverage stops 3 residues before the CDR3 terminus; the germline J gene supplies the remainder. This chain joins TRBV11-3 and TRBJ1-1; D gene ambiguous. This CDR3 is built from 13 residues. V lost 5 bases, J lost 1 base, and 8 bases lay in between. Germline V gene data show CDR1 as SGHNT and CDR2 as YENEEA. The CDR3 region is CASSTEPNTEAFF. The covered CDR3 bases are TGTGCCAGCAGCACCGAGCCGAACACTGAA.

For this clone: The read stops 3 residues short of the end of the CDR3; the missing end is completed from the germline J gene. V usage is TRBV18 and J usage is TRBJ2-1, with D possibly matching TRBD1 (6 bases). Trimming shortened V by 4 bases and J by 6 bases, and 22 bases separated the two germline ends. The length of the CDR3 is 17 residues. Germline CDR1 is KGHSH and CDR2 is LQKENI. CDR3 loop: CASSLTGIGGARNEQFF. The CDR3 DNA, read in part, is TGTGCCAGCTCACTCACCGGGATAGGGGGAGCACGCAATGAG.

A word on this clone: Read data end 3 residues before the CDR3 end; the end is taken from the germline J gene. This chain links TRBV5-5 with TRBJ1-2; 7 bases map to TRBD1. The trim removed 0 bases at V and 4 bases at J, leaving 3 bases unmatched. This CDR3 contains 14 residues. The V gene's germline CDR1 is SGHKS and CDR2 YYEKEE (reference sequence). CDR3 protein: CASSLEGGRYGYTF. CDR3 DNA (partial): TGTGCCAGCAGCTTGGAAGGGGGCCGCTATGGC.